This paragraph reports one T cell receptor (beta chain). This entry comes from a study of technical replicates of blood from a handful of donors. Profiled with immunoSEQ multiplex PCR; TCRdb holds only in-frame clones, not every one. This repertoire shows 80,000 to 85,000 clones, 75% to 90% found once; its top ten account for 0.41%. From germline, CDR1 is SNHLY and CDR2 FYNNEI. V dropped 10 bases and J dropped 4 bases, with 17 bases sitting between them. This CDR3 spans 13 amino acids. This sequence originates from a human donor in good health. The sample taken for sequencing was T cells isolated from PBMCs. The chain recombines TRBV2 with TRBJ2-7, with D maybe TRBD1 (6 bases). DNA for the CDR3: TGTGCCATACGGGACAATAACCCATACGAGCAGTACTTC. Encoded protein: CAIRDNNPYEQYF. Drawing the rest from reference TRBV2 and TRBJ2-7, the complete variable domain is EPEVTQTPSHQVTQMGQEVILRCVPISNHLYFYWYRQILGQKVEFLVSFYNNEISEKSEIFDDQFSVERPDGSNFTLKIRSTKLEDSAMYFCAIRDNNPYEQYFGPGTRLTVT.